The next 13 T cell receptor beta chains were all read from a single sample in a study of T cells in Graves' hyperthyroidism and ophthalmopathy. Amplified regions were TCR beta CDR3 sequences from RNA transcripts. With the HTBI primer set, the TCR CDR3 went through a first round of RT-PCR. TCRdb itself ran the multiplex PCR reads through MiXCR, one entry per CDR3 protein. This table holds some 600,000 distinct CDR3 sequences, about half found once. The material sequenced was peripheral blood or thyroid tissue (not recorded which). The receptors come from a young woman with Graves' hyperthyroidism.

This chain links TRBV10-3 with TRBJ2-1, with D possibly being TRBD2 (6 bases). This CDR3 is built from 13 residues. The germline CDR1 and CDR2 sequences are ENHRY and SYGVKD. Trimming shortened V by 7 bases and J by 2 bases, and 9 bases separated the two germline ends. The CDR3 DNA sequence: TGTGCCATCAATAGCGGAACCTACAATGAGCAGTTCTTC. Protein product: CAINSGTYNEQFF.

The CDR3 protein is CASSPTGHYQPQHF. The CDR3 DNA is TGTGCCAGCAGCCCAACAGGACACTATCAGCCCCAGCATTTT. This chain joins TRBV7-2 and TRBJ1-5; tentatively, D is TRBD1 (5 bases). There are 14 residues in the CDR3. V was pared by 5 bases and J by 5 bases, with 13 bases between. CDR1 is SGHTA and CDR2 is FQGNSA in the germline V gene.

The rearrangement uses TRBV15 and TRBJ1-1; D might be TRBD1 (5 bases). CDR1 and CDR2 from the germline V gene are LNHNV and YYDKDF (reference sequence). Trimming left V 5 bases short and J 0 bases short, with 10 bases between. This CDR3 is 14 amino acids long. The CDR3 coding sequence is TGTGCCACCAGCCTCAGACAGTTGAACACTGAAGCTTTCTTT. Translated: CATSLRQLNTEAFF.

The chain employs TRBV7-9 and TRBJ2-2; tentatively, D is TRBD2 (6 bases). The CDR3 consists of 17 residues. Germline CDR1 is SEHNR and CDR2 is FQNEAQ (reference sequence). The ends were cut back, 1 base at V and 0 bases at J, with 12 bases in the middle. CDR3 residues: CASSLGEASANTGELFF. The DNA of the CDR3 is TGTGCCAGCAGCTTAGGGGAGGCTAGCGCGAACACCGGGGAGCTGTTTTTT.

There are a few counts of this clonotype. The rearrangement uses TRBV14 and TRBJ2-5; 7 nucleotides line up with TRBD2. Germline CDR1 SGHDN, CDR2 FVKESK. The CDR3 is 14 residues long. After removal of 4 bases from V and 4 bases from J, the junction contained 6 bases not matched to a gene. For the CDR3, the DNA is TGTGCCAGCAGCCGATACGGGGAGGGAGAGACCCAGTACTTC. As protein: CASSRYGEGETQYF.

The rearrangement uses TRBV20-1 and TRBJ1-5, with unresolved D. The V gene lost 5 bases and the J gene lost 0 bases, with 14 bases spanning the gap. The CDR3 sequence is 15 residues long. Germline V lookup: CDR1 DFQATT, CDR2 SNEGSKA (reference sequence). The CDR3 protein is CSAGKGRISNQPQHF. The CDR3 DNA is TGCAGTGCTGGTAAAGGACGGATTAGCAATCAGCCCCAGCATTTT.

This clonotype was detected many times. This chain links TRBV5-1 with TRBJ2-5, with 8 bases aligning to TRBD2. Germline V gives CDR1 SGHRS, CDR2 YFSETQ. The CDR3 runs to 15 residues. After removal of 4 bases from V and 5 bases from J, the junction contained 10 bases not matched to a gene. In DNA, the CDR3 is TGCGCCAGCAGCCGAACGATAGCGGGAAGTGAGACCCAGTACTTC. This sequence encodes CASSRTIAGSETQYF.

This rearrangement joins TRBV6-5 to TRBJ1-2; TRBD1 agrees at 7 bases. The V gene's germline CDR1 is MNHEY and CDR2 SVGAGI. With 5 bases clipped from V and 4 bases from J, the junction kept 7 bases outside the gene matches. This CDR3 is 14 amino acids long. CDR3 DNA: TGTGCCAGCAGTGTGACAGGGAGCGGCTATGGCTACACCTTC. Its protein product is CASSVTGSGYGYTF.

The rearrangement joins TRBV10-3 to TRBJ1-4; possibly TRBD1 for D (5 bases). This CDR3 region has 16 residues. Trimming stripped 10 bases from V and 7 bases from J, with 25 bases between. Germline loops: CDR1 ENHRY, CDR2 SYGVKD. The CDR3 sequence is CASSTFGGTISEKLFF. CDR3 bases: TGTGCCAGCAGCACCTTCGGGGGGACGATTTCTGAAAAACTGTTTTTT.

This clonotype was recorded a few times. The chain is built from TRBV15 and TRBJ2-2, with 10 bases matching TRBD2. V shed 3 bases, J shed 2 bases, and the junction held 9 bases outside the gene matches. Germline loops: CDR1 LNHNV, CDR2 YYDKDF (reference sequence). This CDR3 contains 18 residues. The DNA for the CDR3 is TGTGCCACCAGCAGGCTAGCGGGAGTTTCTTCAAACACCGGGGAGCTGTTTTTT. It specifies CATSRLAGVSSNTGELFF.

The chain carries TRBV14 and TRBJ1-1; D is unclear. CDR1 is SGHDN and CDR2 is FVKESK in the germline V gene. V lost 2 bases, J lost 5 bases, and 6 bases lay in between. The CDR3 has 12 residues. The CDR3 protein is CASSQSRTEAFF. The CDR3 DNA follows: TGTGCCAGCAGCCAAAGTAGAACTGAAGCTTTCTTT. Supplemented by reference TRBV14 and TRBJ1-1, the full variable domain reads EAGVTQFPSHSVIEKGQTVTLRCDPISGHDNLYWYRRVMGKEIKFLLHFVKESKQDESGMPNNRFLAERTGGTYSTLKVQPAELEDSGVYFCASSQSRTEAFFGQGTRLTVV.

This clonotype was counted a few times. The chain has TRBV9 and TRBJ1-3; D might be TRBD1 (6 bases). The CDR3 covers 15 residues. V shed 3 bases and J shed 4 bases, with 14 bases lying between them. Germline V CDR1 and CDR2: SGDLS, YYNGEE. The CDR3 bases are TGTGCCAGCAGCGCTCAGGGGTTCCTGGGAAACACCATATATTTT. Protein sequence: CASSAQGFLGNTIYF.

This clonotype occurred many times. CDR3 sequence reads: CASSPRALYEQYF. In DNA form, the CDR3 reads TGTGCCAGCAGCCCCCGGGCCCTCTACGAGCAGTACTTC. V and J are TRBV7-6 and TRBJ2-7, with unresolved D. The CDR3 extends over 13 amino acids. Per the germline V gene, CDR1 is SGHVS and CDR2 is FNYEAQ. The germline V and J ends were trimmed by 5 bases and 3 bases, with 11 bases remaining between them.